What follows is one T cell receptor beta chain and its context. Its antigen is still unknown. The PCR was carried out with 60 Vbeta primers and 13 Jbeta primers. Assay used: immunoSEQ multiplex PCR; TCRdb lists only in-frame clones, some missing. The sample records around 150,000 clones, about 70% being singletons. The CDR3 loop spans 15 amino acids. Germline V gene data show CDR1 as ENHRY and CDR2 as SYGVKD. The V gene end was trimmed by 1 base and the J gene end by 6 bases; junction bases not matched to a gene: 6. The data were obtained in a study of cytomegalovirus exposure and HLA in healthy donors. Study conclusions and caveats: One variant, a missense change in DCLRE1C, was linked in a later analysis to TCR beta V- and J-gene trimming. The study flagged 150 to 200 TCR beta chains as cytomegalovirus-associated. Researchers left out some V segments, among them TRBV6-2 and TRBV6-3, as indistinguishable.

The receptor comes from a woman aged 18 to 35 in good health and CMV-seropositive. The chain links TRBV10-3 to TRBJ1-1, with 9 bases that match TRBD1. Input material: PBMCs. The CDR3 reads CAISELGQGDPEAFF. As DNA, the CDR3 is TGTGCCATCAGTGAGTTGGGACAGGGAGACCCTGAAGCTTTCTTT.